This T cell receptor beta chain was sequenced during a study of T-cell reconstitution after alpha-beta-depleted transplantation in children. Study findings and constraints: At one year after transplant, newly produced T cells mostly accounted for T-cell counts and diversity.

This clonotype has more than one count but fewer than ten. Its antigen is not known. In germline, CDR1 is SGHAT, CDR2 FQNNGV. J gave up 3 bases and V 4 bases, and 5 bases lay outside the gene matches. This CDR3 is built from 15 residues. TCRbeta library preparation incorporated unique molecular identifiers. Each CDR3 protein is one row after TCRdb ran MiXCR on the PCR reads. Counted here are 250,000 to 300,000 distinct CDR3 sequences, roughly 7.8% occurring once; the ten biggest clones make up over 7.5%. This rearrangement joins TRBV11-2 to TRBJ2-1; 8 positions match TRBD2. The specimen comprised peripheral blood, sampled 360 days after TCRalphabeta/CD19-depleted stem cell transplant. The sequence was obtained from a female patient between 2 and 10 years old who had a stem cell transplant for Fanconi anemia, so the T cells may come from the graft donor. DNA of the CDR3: TGTGCCAGCAGCTGGCGGGGGGTCGACTACAATGAGCAGTTCTTC. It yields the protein CASSWRGVDYNEQFF.